Presented here are 20 T cell receptor beta chains from one specimen sequenced in a study of CD8+ T cells in alopecia areata (dated by TCRdb to 2017 to 2018). Interpreted using the paper, the time point label stands for: more than three weeks on oral tofacitinib. What the treatment or condition label conveys for this sample: oral pan-JAK inhibitor, 5-10 mg twice daily. Library creation used the immunoSEQ multiplex PCR assay. To provide template for TCR sequencing, every sample had RNA extracted and reverse transcribed into cDNA. TCRdb retrieved this table from immuneACCESS and kept in-frame rearrangements only. Not all clones are present; in checked studies, unresolved V genes account for under half, and no reason is known for the remainder. This sample has about 160,000 clones in its table, and around three fifths of those were observed once. Approximately 0.9% of the sample is held by the ten biggest clonotypes.

The sequenced sample was CD4+ T cells sorted from blood, obtained at week 4, from a patient treated with tofacitinib. The receptors shown here come from a human donor with alopecia areata.

This chain links TRBV2 with TRBJ1-2; 9 bases align to TRBD1. V lost 4 bases, J lost 4 bases, and 4 bases stayed unmatched. Germline CDR1 and CDR2: SNHLY and FYNNEI. The CDR3 runs 14 residues. CDR3 nucleotide sequence: TGTGCCAGCAGTGCGGGACAGGGTACCTATGGCTACACCTTC. Encoded protein: CASSAGQGTYGYTF.

The V and J genes are TRBV19 and TRBJ2-7, with D perhaps matching TRBD1 (5 bases). This CDR3 has 11 amino acids. Deletions cut 8 bases from V and 3 bases from J, with 8 bases between. Germline lookup yields CDR1 LNHDA and CDR2 SQIVND (reference sequence). CDR3 amino acids: CASSDSYEQYF. CDR3 nucleotide sequence: TGTGCCAGTTCCGACAGCTACGAGCAGTACTTC.

The V gene is TRBV5-6, the J gene TRBJ1-5; D may be TRBD1 (5 bases). V lost 0 bases and J lost 6, with 7 bases in between. The germline gives CDR1 SGHDT, CDR2 YYEEEE. CDR3 length: 13 amino acids. For the CDR3, the DNA is TGTGCCAGCAGCTTGGAGGGGACTCAGCCCCAGCATTTT. It translates to CASSLEGTQPQHF.

This clone was recorded a few times. V usage is TRBV18 and J usage is TRBJ2-5, with D possibly being TRBD1 (5 bases). V lost 0 bases, J lost 1 base, and 9 bases lay in between. The CDR3 covers 15 residues. In germline, CDR1 is KGHSH, CDR2 LQKENI. CDR3 sequence (DNA): TGTGCCAGCTCACCACCGGTTAGGGGCCAAGAGACCCAGTACTTC. It codes for CASSPPVRGQETQYF.

This chain links TRBV7-2 with TRBJ1-5, with TRBD1 matching 7 bases. CDR1 is SGHTA, CDR2 FQGNSA, per germline. CDR3 length: 15 amino acids. V shed 1 base, J shed 5 bases, and the junction held 5 bases outside the gene matches. The CDR3 nucleotides are TGTGCCAGCAGCTTAGTTCGCAGGGGGGATCAGCCCCAGCATTTT. Amino acids: CASSLVRRGDQPQHF.

The chain combines TRBV4-1 with TRBJ2-7; D is perhaps TRBD1 (7 bases). This CDR3 contains 13 residues. The germline gives CDR1 MGHRA, CDR2 YSYEKL. Trimming shortened V by 0 bases and J by 6 bases, and 9 bases separated the two germline ends. The DNA for the CDR3 is TGCGCCAGCAGCCAAGACAGGGGGGTCGAGCAGTACTTC. Protein sequence: CASSQDRGVEQYF.

This rearrangement joins TRBV5-4 to TRBJ2-5; 7 bases agree with TRBD2. J gave up 0 bases and V 2 bases, and 7 bases lay outside the gene matches. The CDR3 has 16 amino acids. The germline gives CDR1 SGHNT, CDR2 YYREEE (reference sequence). The DNA of the CDR3 is TGTGCCAGCAGCTTTTTGGGCGGGGGAAACCAAGAGACCCAGTACTTC. Translated: CASSFLGGGNQETQYF.

This chain's CDR3 is CASSVGQGSNQPQHF. The CDR3 coding sequence is TGTGCCAGCAGCGTAGGGCAGGGTAGCAATCAGCCCCAGCATTTT. The J gene is TRBJ1-5, the V gene TRBV9; TRBD1 is a possible D gene (5 bases). Per germline, CDR1 SGDLS and CDR2 YYNGEE. The ends were cut back, 0 bases at V and 0 bases at J, with 7 bases in the middle. CDR3 length: 15 amino acids.

Note on this clone: Other DNA sequences of this sample code for an identical CDR3. The chain employs TRBV29-1 and TRBJ2-5; D is unresolved. Germline-derived CDR1 and CDR2 are SQVTM and ANQGSEA. V lost 1 base to trimming and J lost 4 bases, with 1 base between them. The length of the CDR3 is 10 residues. The CDR3 reads CSVEGETQYF. In nucleotides, the CDR3 is TGCAGCGTTGAAGGAGAGACCCAGTACTTC.

On this clone itself: The sample carries other DNA sequences with the same CDR3. The chain is built from TRBV5-1 and TRBJ2-6; the D is unclear. With 4 bases removed from V and 0 bases from J, the gap between germline ends came to 8 bases. This CDR3 region has 15 residues. Per the germline V gene, CDR1 is SGHRS and CDR2 is YFSETQ. The CDR3 nucleotides read TGCGCCAGCAGCCCCACAGACTCTGGGGCCAACGTCCTGACTTTC. Protein sequence: CASSPTDSGANVLTF. Filled out from reference TRBV5-1 and TRBJ2-6, the complete variable domain reads KAGVTQTPRYLIKTRGQQVTLSCSPISGHRSVSWYQQTPGQGLQFLFEYFSETQRNKGNFPGRFSGRQFSNSRSEMNVSTLELGDSALYLCASSPTDSGANVLTFGAGSRLTVL.

The V and J genes are TRBV29-1 and TRBJ2-7; 8 bases match TRBD1. The germline V gene has CDR1 SQVTM and CDR2 ANQGSEA. The CDR3 is 17 amino acids. Here the CDR3 reads CTLPGTGVEGGFYEQYF. The CDR3 DNA is TGCACGCTACCGGGGACAGGAGTGGAAGGGGGCTTCTACGAGCAGTACTTC.

The chain employs TRBV4-1 and TRBJ1-2; no reliable D call. The V gene lost 0 bases and the J gene lost 1 base, with 18 bases spanning the gap. Looked up from germline, CDR1 is MGHRA and CDR2 is YSYEKL. This CDR3 contains 18 residues. The CDR3 loop is CASSQDPLDEGGNYGYTF. CDR3 DNA sequence: TGCGCCAGCAGCCAAGATCCCCTTGACGAGGGAGGTAACTATGGCTACACCTTC.

V gene TRBV20-1 combines with J gene TRBJ2-1, with D perhaps matching TRBD1 (5 bases). The CDR3 is 11 amino acids. Trimming pared 0 bases from V and 15 bases from J, leaving 12 bases between. CDR1 and CDR2 (germline): DFQATT, SNEGSKA (reference sequence). The CDR3 protein is CSARDLGDMFF. CDR3 DNA sequence: TGCAGTGCTAGAGATCTAGGGGATATGTTCTTC.

The V gene is TRBV7-2, the J gene TRBJ2-3; weak D call: TRBD1 (5 bases). The CDR3 is 14 residues long. Germline values: CDR1 SGHTA, CDR2 FQGNSA. V dropped 0 bases and J dropped 8 bases, with 12 bases sitting between them. CDR3 amino acids: CASSLAIGAVTQYF. CDR3 nucleotide sequence: TGTGCCAGCAGCTTAGCCATTGGGGCGGTTACGCAGTATTTT.

V and J are TRBV29-1 and TRBJ1-4, with TRBD1 matching over 8 bases. Germline trimming cut 4 bases from V and 6 bases from J; bases unmatched to any gene: 7. This CDR3 spans 14 amino acids. CDR1 is SQVTM and CDR2 is ANQGSEA in the germline V gene. The CDR3 protein is CSVVGTTGDEKLFF. The CDR3, as DNA: TGCAGCGTTGTTGGAACGACAGGGGATGAAAAACTGTTTTTT.

V gene TRBV9 combines with J gene TRBJ1-4, with D perhaps matching TRBD1 (6 bases). V was pared by 0 bases and J by 10 bases, with 10 bases between. Germline lookup yields CDR1 SGDLS and CDR2 YYNGEE. There are 13 residues in the CDR3. DNA of the CDR3: TGTGCCAGCAGCGTAGAGGGGGAGGGAAAACTGTTTTTT. This codes for CASSVEGEGKLFF.

The V and J genes are TRBV7-2 and TRBJ2-5; D is ambiguous. V was clipped by 4 bases and J by 0 bases, with 3 bases between them. Germline V CDR1 and CDR2: SGHTA, FQGNSA. This CDR3 has 12 amino acids. CDR3 nucleotides: TGTGCCAGCAGCTCACACCAAGAGACCCAGTACTTC. It codes for CASSSHQETQYF.

The V and J genes are TRBV29-1 and TRBJ2-5; D tentatively fits TRBD1 or TRBD2 (6 bases each). This CDR3 is 12 amino acids long. Trimming cost V 4 bases and J 5 bases, with 11 bases left between them. Germline CDR1 reads SQVTM; CDR2 reads ANQGSEA. Here the CDR3 DNA reads TGCAGCGTTGTGGGGGGCGCGGAGACCCAGTACTTC. Its protein product is CSVVGGAETQYF.

This chain links TRBV30 with TRBJ2-5, with 8 positions matching TRBD1. The CDR3 spans 15 residues. V trimming: 4 bases; J trimming: 0 bases; junction bases outside the gene matches: 7. Germline CDR1 and CDR2: GTSNPN and SVGIG (reference sequence). As DNA, the CDR3 is TGTGCCTGGATGGGGGGACAGGATAACCAAGAGACCCAGTACTTC. Its translation: CAWMGGQDNQETQYF.

The rearrangement links TRBV6-5 to TRBJ1-4; 10 nucleotides agree with TRBD1. The CDR3 has 12 amino acids. The V gene's germline CDR1 is MNHEY and CDR2 SVGAGI. Trimming cost V 6 bases and J 11 bases; bases outside gene matches: 3. The CDR3: CASRGQGFKLFF. The CDR3 nucleotides are TGTGCCAGCAGGGGACAGGGGTTCAAACTGTTTTTT.